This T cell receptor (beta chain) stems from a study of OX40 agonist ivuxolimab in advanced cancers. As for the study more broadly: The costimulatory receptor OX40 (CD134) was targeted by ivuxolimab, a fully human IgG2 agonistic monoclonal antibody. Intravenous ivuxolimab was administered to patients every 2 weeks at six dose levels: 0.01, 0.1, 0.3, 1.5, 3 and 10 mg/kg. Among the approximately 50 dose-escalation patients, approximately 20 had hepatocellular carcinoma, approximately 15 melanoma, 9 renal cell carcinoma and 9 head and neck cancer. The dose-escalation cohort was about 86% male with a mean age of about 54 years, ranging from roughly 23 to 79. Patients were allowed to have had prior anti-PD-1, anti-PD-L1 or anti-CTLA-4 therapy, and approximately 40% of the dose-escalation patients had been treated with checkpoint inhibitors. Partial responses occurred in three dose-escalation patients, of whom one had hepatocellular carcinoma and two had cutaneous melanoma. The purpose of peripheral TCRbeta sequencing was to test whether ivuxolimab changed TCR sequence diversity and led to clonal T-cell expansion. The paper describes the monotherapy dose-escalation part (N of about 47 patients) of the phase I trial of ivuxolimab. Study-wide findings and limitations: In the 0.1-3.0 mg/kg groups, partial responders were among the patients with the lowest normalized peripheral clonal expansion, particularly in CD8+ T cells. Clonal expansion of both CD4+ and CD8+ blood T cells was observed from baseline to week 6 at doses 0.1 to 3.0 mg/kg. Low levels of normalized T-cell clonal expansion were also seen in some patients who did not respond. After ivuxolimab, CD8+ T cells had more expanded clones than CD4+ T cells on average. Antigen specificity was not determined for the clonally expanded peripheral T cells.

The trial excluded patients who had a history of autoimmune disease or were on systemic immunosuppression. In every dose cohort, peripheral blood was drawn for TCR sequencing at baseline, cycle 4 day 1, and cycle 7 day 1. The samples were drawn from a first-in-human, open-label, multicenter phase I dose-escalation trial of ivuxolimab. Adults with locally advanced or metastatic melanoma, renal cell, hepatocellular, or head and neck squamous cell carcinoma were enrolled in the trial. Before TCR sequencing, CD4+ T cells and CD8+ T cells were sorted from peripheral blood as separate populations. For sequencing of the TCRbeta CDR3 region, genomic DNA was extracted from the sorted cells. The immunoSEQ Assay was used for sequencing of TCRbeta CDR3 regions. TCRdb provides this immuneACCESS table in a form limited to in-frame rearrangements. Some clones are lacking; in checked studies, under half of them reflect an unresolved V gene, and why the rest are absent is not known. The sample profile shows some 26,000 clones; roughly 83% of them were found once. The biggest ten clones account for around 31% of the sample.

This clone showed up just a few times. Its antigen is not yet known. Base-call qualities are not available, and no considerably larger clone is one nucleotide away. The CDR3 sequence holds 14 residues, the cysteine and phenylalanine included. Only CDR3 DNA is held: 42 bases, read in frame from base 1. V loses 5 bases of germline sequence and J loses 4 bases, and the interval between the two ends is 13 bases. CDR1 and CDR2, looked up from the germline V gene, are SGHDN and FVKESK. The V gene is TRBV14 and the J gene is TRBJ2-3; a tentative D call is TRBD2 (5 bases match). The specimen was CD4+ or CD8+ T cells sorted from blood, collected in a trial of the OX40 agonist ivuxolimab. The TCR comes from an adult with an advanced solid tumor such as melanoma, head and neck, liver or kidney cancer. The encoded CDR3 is CASSIVGNADTQYF. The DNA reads TGTGCCAGCAGCATTGTCGGGAATGCAGATACGCAGTATTTT.